This TCR beta chain stems from a study of blood T cells in healthy people across ages. With a J-beta primer mix and a sample-barcoded 5' primer, a second PCR ran about 7 to 12 cycles. Each sample provided no less than 2.5 million CDR3-containing paired-end reads. TCRdb reanalysed the 5' RACE reads using MiXCR and keeps one entry per CDR3 protein. The sample shows about 680,000 distinct CDR3 sequences, 49% of them seen only once. Drawing of peripheral blood yielded about 9.7 milliliters from each donor. Trimming shortened V by 5 bases and J by 0 bases, and 14 bases separated the two germline ends. Germline assignment: CDR1 SEHNR and CDR2 FQNEAQ (reference sequence). This CDR3 comprises 15 residues.

This rearrangement joins TRBV7-9 to TRBJ2-7; a possible D gene is TRBD2 (5 bases). Sequenced input: blood. The sequence was collected from a woman aged 55-75 years in good health. The CDR3 bases are TGTGCCAGCAGCCTCGGACTCGTAAGCTCCTACGAGCAGTACTTC. Residues: CASSLGLVSSYEQYF.